The clone carrying this T cell receptor (beta chain) counts as medium-sized. Trimming pared 3 bases from V and 10 bases from J, leaving 16 bases between. This CDR3 region has 15 residues. Germline loops: CDR1 SGHTA, CDR2 FQGNSA. The sorted Tregs were CD4+CD25+CD127-/low cells. TCRdb independently ran MiXCR on the 5' RACE reads; one entry per CDR3 protein. The sample has 10,000 or so distinct CDR3 sequences; roughly 34% are singletons. The sequence came from a female donor with breast cancer. The V and J genes are TRBV7-2 and TRBJ1-6; D remains ambiguous. Material: Tregs sorted from blood. CDR3 coding DNA: TGTGCCAGCAGCTTGGAGAGGTCGTTTGGGTCACCCCTCCACTTT. As protein: CASSLERSFGSPLHF.